This TCR beta chain was sequenced for a study of T cells after yellow fever vaccination. The sample holds a few counts of this clonotype. The J segment lost 3 bases and the V segment lost 4 bases, leaving 8 bases of the junction unmatched. The CDR3 totals 16 residues. Germline V gene data show CDR1 as SGHTA and CDR2 as FQGNSA. TCRdb called the 5' RACE reads again in MiXCR, with one record for every CDR3 protein. The table has some 350,000 distinct CDR3 sequences, 9.5% to 13% seen once. The chain combines TRBV7-2 with TRBJ2-3; 9 bases are shared with TRBD1. The source material was PBMCs, sampled on the day of the first yellow fever vaccination. The TCR comes from a man aged 18-30 years who received the YFV17D yellow fever vaccine. DNA of the CDR3: TGTGCCAGCAGCTCTACAGGGGGCGTAGGTACAGATACGCAGTATTTT. Its protein product is CASSSTGGVGTDTQYF.